Listed here are 20 T cell receptor beta chains from one sample, sequenced in a study of T cells after yellow fever vaccination. TCRdb re-analysed the 5' RACE reads in MiXCR, keeping a single row per CDR3 protein. In the table there are 250,000 to 350,000 distinct CDR3 sequences, around 6.8% of which are singletons. The starting material was PBMCs, obtained about 49 days after the first yellow fever vaccination. The source is a man aged 18-30 years who received the YFV17D yellow fever vaccine.

V and J are TRBV20-1 and TRBJ2-7; possibly TRBD2 for D (6 bases). Germline V gene sequence: CDR1 DFQATT, CDR2 SNEGSKA (reference sequence). Trimming took 3 bases from V and 4 from J, leaving 13 bases between them. This CDR3 has 13 amino acids. Here the CDR3 reads CSASWGGLYEQYV. The CDR3 nucleotides are TGCAGTGCTAGTTGGGGAGGATTATACGAGCAGTACGTC.

CDR3 amino acids: CSANQGQTGANVLTF. The DNA of the CDR3 is TGCAGTGCCAACCAGGGACAGACTGGGGCCAACGTCCTGACTTTC. The chain carries TRBV20-1 and TRBJ2-6; the match to TRBD1 covers 7 bases. Losses at the gene ends were 6 bases for V and 2 bases for J; bases not matched to a gene: 7. CDR3 size: 15 residues. From germline, CDR1 is DFQATT and CDR2 SNEGSKA (reference sequence).

The gene calls are TRBV5-1 and TRBJ2-7; D gene ambiguous. The CDR3 is made up of 13 amino acids. CDR1 SGHRS and CDR2 YFSETQ come from the germline V gene. The V end was cut by 0 bases, the J end by 0 bases, with 4 bases between. CDR3 amino acids: CASSLDYSYEQYF. The CDR3 DNA reads TGCGCCAGCAGCTTGGACTACTCCTACGAGCAGTACTTC.

This clonotype has only a few counts. The rearrangement joins TRBV20-1 to TRBJ2-7; D gene unclear. The CDR3 runs to 13 residues. CDR1 is DFQATT, CDR2 SNEGSKA, per germline (reference sequence). V lost 0 bases, J lost 7 bases, and 13 bases lay in between. The CDR3 reads CSARDRELGEQYF. CDR3 nucleotides: TGCAGTGCTAGAGATCGAGAGCTGGGGGAGCAGTACTTC.

Only a few counts were recorded for this clonotype. The chain carries TRBV6-5 and TRBJ2-5, with D perhaps given as TRBD1 or TRBD2 (5 bases each). Germline CDR1 reads MNHEY; CDR2 reads SVGAGI. V gave up 1 base and J gave up 5 bases, with 8 bases separating them. CDR3 length equals 13 residues. CDR3 bases: TGTGCCAGCAGTTACTTCGGGGACGAGACCCAGTACTTC. Residues: CASSYFGDETQYF.

In its sample, this clonotype was seen many times. The genes are TRBV7-2 and TRBJ2-5, with D hard to call. The germline CDR1 and CDR2 sequences are SGHTA and FQGNSA. V was clipped by 1 base and J by 2 bases, with 8 bases between them. The CDR3 is made up of 14 amino acids. The CDR3 region is CASSLGFAQETQYF. The CDR3 region has the DNA TGTGCCAGCAGCTTAGGCTTTGCTCAAGAGACCCAGTACTTC.

This clonotype was seen at least ten times. This chain joins TRBV10-2 and TRBJ2-7, with D tentatively TRBD1 (5 bases). Per the germline V gene, CDR1 is WSHSY and CDR2 is SAAADI. Trimming left V 8 bases short and J 3 bases short, with 8 bases between. The CDR3 extends over 11 amino acids. The CDR3 spells CASGQGYEQYV. CDR3 nucleotide sequence: TGCGCCAGCGGTCAGGGCTACGAGCAGTACGTC.

This sequence joins TRBV5-5 and TRBJ2-7; tentatively, D is TRBD1 or TRBD2 (6 bases each). Germline V lookup: CDR1 SGHKS, CDR2 YYEKEE (reference sequence). With 4 bases removed from V and 7 bases from J, the gap between germline ends came to 9 bases. CDR3 size: 11 residues. CDR3 loop: CASSVGGEQYF. CDR3 DNA: TGTGCCAGCAGCGTAGGGGGGGAGCAGTACTTC. Full variable domain (remainder filled in from reference TRBV5-5 and TRBJ2-7): DAGVTQSPTHLIKTRGQQVTLRCSPISGHKSVSWYQQVLGQGPQFIFQYYEKEERGRGNFPDRFSARQFPNYSSELNVNALLLGDSALYLCASSVGGEQYFGPGTRLTVT.

The chain employs TRBV24-1 and TRBJ2-2; possible D gene TRBD2, 6 bases. Germline CDR1 reads KGHDR; CDR2 reads SFDVKD. V lost 5 bases to trimming and J lost 0 bases, with 18 bases between them. CDR3 length equals 18 residues. CDR3 protein: CATSAVAEGRPNTGELFF. CDR3 sequence (DNA): TGTGCCACCAGTGCGGTAGCGGAAGGCCGCCCGAACACCGGGGAGCTGTTTTTT.

The chain joins TRBV7-8 to TRBJ2-3, with TRBD2 as a possible D gene (5 bases). Germline CDR1 SGHVS, CDR2 FQNEAQ. Trimming removed 8 bases at V and 6 bases at J, with 21 bases between. This CDR3 spans 15 amino acids. CDR3 sequence (DNA): TGTGCCAGCGGTCCGTTTAGGAGGCCCCGGGATACGCAGTATTTT. Translating it yields CASGPFRRPRDTQYF.

The rearrangement uses TRBV4-3 and TRBJ2-1; a possible D gene is TRBD2 (6 bases). Germline V gene data show CDR1 as LGHNA and CDR2 as YSLEER. V dropped 1 base and J dropped 4 bases, with 14 bases sitting between them. This CDR3 comprises 16 residues. The CDR3 DNA reads TGCGCCAGCAGCCAAGTTCTCCGGGACTTGTACAATGAGCAGTTCTTC. Its translation is CASSQVLRDLYNEQFF.

This clonotype was counted between two and nine times. This chain joins TRBV7-2 and TRBJ1-3; D is possibly TRBD1 (6 bases). The ends were cut back, 2 bases at V and 4 bases at J, with 12 bases in the middle. Germline V lookup: CDR1 SGHTA, CDR2 FQGNSA. The CDR3 is made up of 15 amino acids. The CDR3 here is CASSLYVQGGNTIYF. The CDR3 bases are TGTGCCAGCAGCTTATATGTACAGGGCGGAAACACCATATATTTT.

This chain links TRBV29-1 with TRBJ1-2; TRBD1 matches 7 bases. CDR3 size: 11 residues. The V gene's germline CDR1 is SQVTM and CDR2 ANQGSEA. J was trimmed by 5 bases and V by 6 bases; bases with no gene match: 3. The CDR3 here is CSVRGAYGYTF. The DNA of the CDR3 is TGCAGCGTCAGGGGGGCGTATGGCTACACCTTC.

This clonotype was seen ten or more times. This chain joins TRBV11-2 and TRBJ2-1, with D uncertain. The length of the CDR3 is 13 residues. V lost 1 base, J lost 5 bases, and 6 bases lay in between. Germline assignment: CDR1 SGHAT and CDR2 FQNNGV. The CDR3 DNA is TGTGCCAGCAGCTTAGCTGGGAACAATGAGCAGTTCTTC. Translated: CASSLAGNNEQFF.

The chain carries TRBV25-1 and TRBJ2-3; TRBD2 matches at 11 bases. The germline CDR1 and CDR2 sequences are MGHDK and SYGVNS. This CDR3 is 15 amino acids long. V lost 9 bases, J lost 3 bases, and 8 bases stayed unmatched. The CDR3 region is CASQASSGGTDTQYF. Written as DNA, the CDR3 is TGTGCCAGTCAGGCCTCTAGCGGGGGGACAGATACGCAGTATTTT.

This clonotype was counted between two and nine times. J is TRBJ1-6 and V is TRBV5-1; the D gene is possibly TRBD1 (5 bases). Germline V gene sequence: CDR1 SGHRS, CDR2 YFSETQ. The CDR3 spans 15 residues. Deletions cut 0 bases from V and 7 bases from J, with 11 bases between. This CDR3 reads CASSLEAGDNSPLHF. The CDR3 region has the DNA TGCGCCAGCAGCTTGGAGGCCGGGGACAATTCACCCCTCCACTTT.

This clonotype was picked up a small number of times. The chain has TRBV6-1 and TRBJ1-2; D not resolved. The CDR3 has 15 residues. V lost 0 bases to trimming and J lost 7 bases, with 15 bases between them. CDR1 and CDR2 from the germline V gene are MNHNS and SASEGT. The CDR3 spells CASSEALGRERGYTF. CDR3 coding DNA: TGTGCCAGCAGTGAAGCGCTCGGCCGGGAACGTGGCTACACCTTC.

This clonotype was observed a few times. The V and J genes are TRBV24-1 and TRBJ1-2; D is unresolved. Per germline, CDR1 KGHDR and CDR2 SFDVKD. The CDR3 contains 10 residues. V lost 4 bases and J lost 13, with 9 bases in between. The DNA for the CDR3 is TGTGCCACCAGTGACAAGCTTTGCACCTTC. It yields the protein CATSDKLCTF.

This clonotype was found a few times. This chain uses TRBV6-1 with TRBJ1-2; D uncertain. Germline V gene data show CDR1 as MNHNS and CDR2 as SASEGT. The CDR3 is made up of 16 amino acids. With 7 bases removed from V and 0 bases from J, the gap between germline ends came to 18 bases. The CDR3 loop is CASKESREPSNYGYTF. The CDR3 coding sequence is TGTGCCAGCAAAGAAAGCCGCGAGCCTTCTAACTATGGCTACACCTTC.

The chain carries TRBV12-3 or TRBV12-4 and TRBJ2-5, with a tentative D call TRBD1 (6 bases). The CDR3 runs to 16 residues. The V end was cut by 5 bases, the J end by 0 bases, with 16 bases between. The CDR3 nucleotides read TGTGCCAGCAGTGGCAGGGGTGCCGCCAACCAAGAGACCCAGTACTTC. This sequence encodes CASSGRGAANQETQYF.